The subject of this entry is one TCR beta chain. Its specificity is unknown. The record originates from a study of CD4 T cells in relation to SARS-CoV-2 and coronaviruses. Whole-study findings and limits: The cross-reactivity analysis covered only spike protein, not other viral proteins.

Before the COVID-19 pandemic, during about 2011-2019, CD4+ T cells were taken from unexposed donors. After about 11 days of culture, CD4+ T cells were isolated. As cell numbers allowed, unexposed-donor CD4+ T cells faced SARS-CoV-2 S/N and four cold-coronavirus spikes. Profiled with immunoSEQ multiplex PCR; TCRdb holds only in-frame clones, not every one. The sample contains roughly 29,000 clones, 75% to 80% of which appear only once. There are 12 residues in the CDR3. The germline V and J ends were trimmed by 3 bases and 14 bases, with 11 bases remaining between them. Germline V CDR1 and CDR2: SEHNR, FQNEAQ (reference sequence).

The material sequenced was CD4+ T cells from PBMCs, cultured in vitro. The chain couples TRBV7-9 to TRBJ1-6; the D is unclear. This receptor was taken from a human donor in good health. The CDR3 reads CASSLVVRALHF. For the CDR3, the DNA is TGTGCCAGCAGCTTGGTCGTACGGGCCCTCCACTTT.